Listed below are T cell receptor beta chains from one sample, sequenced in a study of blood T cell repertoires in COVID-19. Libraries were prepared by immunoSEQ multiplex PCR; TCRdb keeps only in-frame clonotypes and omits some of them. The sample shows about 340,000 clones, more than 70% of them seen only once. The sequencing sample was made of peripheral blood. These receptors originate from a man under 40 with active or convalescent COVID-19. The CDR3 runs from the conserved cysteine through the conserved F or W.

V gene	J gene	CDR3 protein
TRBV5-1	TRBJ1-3	CASSLNRGTGNTIYF
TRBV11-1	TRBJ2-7	CASGGTSGPYEQYF
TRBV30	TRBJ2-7	CAWSVHPYRGTGLYEQYF
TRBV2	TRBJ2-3	CASRRLAGVNTDTQYF
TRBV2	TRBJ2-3	CASSEAGLAGANTQYF
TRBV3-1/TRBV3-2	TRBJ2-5	CASSQDARSQETQYF
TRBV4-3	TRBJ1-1	CASSQDRGNTEAFF
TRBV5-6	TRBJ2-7	CGPLLAGGYEQYF
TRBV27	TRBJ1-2	CASSAGLIFGYTF
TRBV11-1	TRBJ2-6	CASRLTGANVLTF
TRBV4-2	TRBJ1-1	CASSQDWRPPENTEAFF
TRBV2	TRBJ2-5	CASSQLLGTGQETQYF
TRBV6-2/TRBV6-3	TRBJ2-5	CASSKTNSGWLEETQYF
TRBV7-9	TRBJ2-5	CASSLGGTGEETQYF
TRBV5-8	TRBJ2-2	CASSLGGNTGELFF
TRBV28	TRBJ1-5	CASSLLRGGDSNQPQHF
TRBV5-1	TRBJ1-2	CASSLGWGVNGYTF
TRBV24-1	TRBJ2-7	CATSEPGTGSYEQYF
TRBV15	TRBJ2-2	CATSKASGGRIGELFF
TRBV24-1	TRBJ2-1	CATSDPGQGAYNEQFF
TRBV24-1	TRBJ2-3	CATSDTGQGYDTQYF
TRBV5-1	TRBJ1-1	CASSLRGTLNTEAFF
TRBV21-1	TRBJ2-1	CASSKEGSGRAHEQFF
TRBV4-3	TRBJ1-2	CASSQYQGAEGYTF
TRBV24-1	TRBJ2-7	CATGQGEHEQYF
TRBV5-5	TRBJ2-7	CASSFRTAYEQYF
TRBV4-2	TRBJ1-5	CASSPPGSQGANQPQHF
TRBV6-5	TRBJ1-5	CASSTAQYNQPQHF
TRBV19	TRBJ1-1	CASSMGQVNEAFF
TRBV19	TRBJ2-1	CASSPGGGWDYNEQFF
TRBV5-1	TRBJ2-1	CASSPSAGGSEQFF
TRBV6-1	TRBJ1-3	CASSEAVMSGNTIYF
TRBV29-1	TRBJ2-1	CSVERGLASDEQFF
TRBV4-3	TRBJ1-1	CASSQARRGTEAFF
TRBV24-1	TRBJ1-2	CATSESTGGRHYGYTF
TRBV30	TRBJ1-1	CAWSKRMGPGYGGTEAFF
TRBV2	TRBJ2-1	CASSESSGRNEQFF
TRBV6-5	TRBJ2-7	CASSFGTGGAYEQYF
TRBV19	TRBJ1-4	CASSVQGTNEKLFF
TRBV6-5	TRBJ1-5	CASRPPGQSNQPQHF
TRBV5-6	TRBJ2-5	CASSTLDRVRETQYF
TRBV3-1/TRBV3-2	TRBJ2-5	CASSPAGTRQETQYF
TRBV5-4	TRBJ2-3	CASSRGLAGGDTQYF
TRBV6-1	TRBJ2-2	CASSEEAGGNTGELFF
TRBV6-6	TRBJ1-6	CASSERTVNSPLHF
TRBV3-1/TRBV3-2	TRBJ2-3	CASSQNRLATDTQYF
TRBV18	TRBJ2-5	CASSPFSGEETQYF
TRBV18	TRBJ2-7	CASSPEGYEQYF